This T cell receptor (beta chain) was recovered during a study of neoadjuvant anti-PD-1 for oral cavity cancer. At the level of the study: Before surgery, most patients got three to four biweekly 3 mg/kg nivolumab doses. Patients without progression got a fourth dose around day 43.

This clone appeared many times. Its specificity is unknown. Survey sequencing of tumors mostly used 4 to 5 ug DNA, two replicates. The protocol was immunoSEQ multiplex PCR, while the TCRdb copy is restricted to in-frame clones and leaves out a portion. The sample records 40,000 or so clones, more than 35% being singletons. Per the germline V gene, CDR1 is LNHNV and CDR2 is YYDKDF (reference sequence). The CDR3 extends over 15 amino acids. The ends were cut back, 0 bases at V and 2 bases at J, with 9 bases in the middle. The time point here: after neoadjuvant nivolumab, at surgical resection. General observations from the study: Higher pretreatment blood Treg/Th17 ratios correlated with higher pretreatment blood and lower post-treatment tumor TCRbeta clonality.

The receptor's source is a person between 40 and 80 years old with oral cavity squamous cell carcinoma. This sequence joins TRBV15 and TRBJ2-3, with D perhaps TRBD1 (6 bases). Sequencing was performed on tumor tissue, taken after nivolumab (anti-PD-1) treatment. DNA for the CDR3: TGTGCCACCAGCAGAGATGTGGGGGCCACAGATACGCAGTATTTT. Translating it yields CATSRDVGATDTQYF.